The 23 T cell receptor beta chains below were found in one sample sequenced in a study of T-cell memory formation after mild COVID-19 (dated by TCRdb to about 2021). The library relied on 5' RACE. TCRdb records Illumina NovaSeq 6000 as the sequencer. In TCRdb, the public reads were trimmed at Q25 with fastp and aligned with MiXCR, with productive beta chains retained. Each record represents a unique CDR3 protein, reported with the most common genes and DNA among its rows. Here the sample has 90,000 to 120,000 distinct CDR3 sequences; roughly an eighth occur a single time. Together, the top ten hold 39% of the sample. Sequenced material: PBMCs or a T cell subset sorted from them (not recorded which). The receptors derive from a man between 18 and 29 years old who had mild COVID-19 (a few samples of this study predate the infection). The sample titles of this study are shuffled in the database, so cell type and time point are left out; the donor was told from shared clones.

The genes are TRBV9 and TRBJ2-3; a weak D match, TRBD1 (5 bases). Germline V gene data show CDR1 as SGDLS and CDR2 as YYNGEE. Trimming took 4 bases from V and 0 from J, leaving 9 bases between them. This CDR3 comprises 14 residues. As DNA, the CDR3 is TGTGCCAGCAGCAATCAGGGCAGCACAGATACGCAGTATTTT. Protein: CASSNQGSTDTQYF.

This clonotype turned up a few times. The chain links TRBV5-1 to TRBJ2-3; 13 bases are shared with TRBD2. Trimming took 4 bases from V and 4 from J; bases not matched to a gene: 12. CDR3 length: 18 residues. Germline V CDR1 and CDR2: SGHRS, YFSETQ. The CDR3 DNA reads TGCGCCAGCAGCCCACTAGCGGGGGGGCCTAGGTGGTCAGATACGCAGTATTTT. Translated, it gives CASSPLAGGPRWSDTQYF.

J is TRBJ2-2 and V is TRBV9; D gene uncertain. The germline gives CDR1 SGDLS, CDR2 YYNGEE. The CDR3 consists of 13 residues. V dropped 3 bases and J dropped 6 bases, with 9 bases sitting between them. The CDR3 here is CASSESGPGELFF. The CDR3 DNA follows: TGTGCCAGCAGCGAATCCGGGCCCGGGGAGCTGTTTTTT.

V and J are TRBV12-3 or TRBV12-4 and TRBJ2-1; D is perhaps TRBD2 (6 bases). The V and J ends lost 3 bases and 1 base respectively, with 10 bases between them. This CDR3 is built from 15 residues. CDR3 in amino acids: CASSFSGVSYNEQFF. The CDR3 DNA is TGTGCCAGCAGTTTTTCGGGAGTTTCCTACAATGAGCAGTTCTTC.

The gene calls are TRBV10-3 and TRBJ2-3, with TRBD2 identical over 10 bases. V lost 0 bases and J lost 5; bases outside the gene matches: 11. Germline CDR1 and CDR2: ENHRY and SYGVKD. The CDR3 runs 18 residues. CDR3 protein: CAISESRAGGPFGDTQYF. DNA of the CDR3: TGTGCCATCAGTGAGTCGAGAGCGGGGGGGCCTTTTGGAGATACGCAGTATTTT.

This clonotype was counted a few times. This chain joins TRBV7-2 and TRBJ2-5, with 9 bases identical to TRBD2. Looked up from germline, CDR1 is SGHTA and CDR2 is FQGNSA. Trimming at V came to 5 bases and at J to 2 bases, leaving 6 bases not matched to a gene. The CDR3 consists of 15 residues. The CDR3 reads CASSRGLAGQETQYF. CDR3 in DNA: TGTGCCAGCAGCCGCGGCCTAGCGGGGCAAGAGACCCAGTACTTC.

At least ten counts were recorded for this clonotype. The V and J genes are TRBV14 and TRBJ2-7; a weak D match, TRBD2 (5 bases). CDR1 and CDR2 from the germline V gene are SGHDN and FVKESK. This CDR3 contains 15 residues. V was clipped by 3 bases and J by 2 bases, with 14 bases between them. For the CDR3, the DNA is TGTGCCAGCAGCCACCTAGACTACTTTCCCTACGAGCAGTACTTC. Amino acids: CASSHLDYFPYEQYF.

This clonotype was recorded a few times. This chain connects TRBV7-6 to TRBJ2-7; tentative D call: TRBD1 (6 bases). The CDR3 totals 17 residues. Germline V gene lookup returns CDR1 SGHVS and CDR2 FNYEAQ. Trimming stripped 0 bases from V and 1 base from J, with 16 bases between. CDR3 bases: TGTGCCAGCAGCTTAGCGGGGACACCAGTAACGTCCTACGAGCAGTACTTC. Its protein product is CASSLAGTPVTSYEQYF.

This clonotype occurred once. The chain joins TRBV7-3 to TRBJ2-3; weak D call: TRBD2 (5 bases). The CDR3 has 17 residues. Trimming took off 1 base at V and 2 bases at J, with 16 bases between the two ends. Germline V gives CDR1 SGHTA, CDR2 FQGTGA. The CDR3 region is CASSLSIWGAATDTQYF. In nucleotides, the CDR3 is TGTGCCAGCAGCTTAAGTATTTGGGGAGCTGCCACAGATACGCAGTATTTT.

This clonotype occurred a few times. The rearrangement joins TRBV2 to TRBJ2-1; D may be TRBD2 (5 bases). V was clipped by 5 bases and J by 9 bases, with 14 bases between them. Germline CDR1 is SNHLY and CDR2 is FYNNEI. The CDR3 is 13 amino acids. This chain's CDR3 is CASSPGIRGEQFF. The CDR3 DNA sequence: TGTGCCAGCAGTCCCGGGATCCGGGGTGAGCAGTTCTTC.

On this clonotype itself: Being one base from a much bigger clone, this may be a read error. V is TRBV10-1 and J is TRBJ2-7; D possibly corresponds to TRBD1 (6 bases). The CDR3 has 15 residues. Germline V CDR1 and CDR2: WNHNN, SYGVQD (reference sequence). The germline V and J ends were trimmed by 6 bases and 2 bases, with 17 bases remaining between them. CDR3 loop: CASREGQNLPYEQYV. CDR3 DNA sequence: TGCGCCAGCAGAGAAGGACAGAACTTACCCTACGAGCAGTACGTC.

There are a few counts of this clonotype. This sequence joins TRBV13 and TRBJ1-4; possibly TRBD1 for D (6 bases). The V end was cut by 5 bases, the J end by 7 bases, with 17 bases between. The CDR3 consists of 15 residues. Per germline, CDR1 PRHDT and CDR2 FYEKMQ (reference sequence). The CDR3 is CASSPFSQGFEKLFF. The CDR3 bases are TGTGCCAGCAGCCCATTCTCACAGGGCTTTGAAAAACTGTTTTTT.

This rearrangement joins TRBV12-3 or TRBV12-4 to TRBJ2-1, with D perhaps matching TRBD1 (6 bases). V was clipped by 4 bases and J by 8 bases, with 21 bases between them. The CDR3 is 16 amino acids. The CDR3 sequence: CASSSRSGAWVHEQFF. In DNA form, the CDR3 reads TGTGCCAGCAGTTCTCGGTCAGGGGCCTGGGTTCATGAGCAGTTCTTC.

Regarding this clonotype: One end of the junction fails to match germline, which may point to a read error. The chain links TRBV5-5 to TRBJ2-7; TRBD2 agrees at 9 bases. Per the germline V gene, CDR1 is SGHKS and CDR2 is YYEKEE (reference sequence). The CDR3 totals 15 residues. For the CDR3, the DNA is TGTGCCATCAGCGAAATAGCGGGGGCCGCCTACGAGCAGTACTTC. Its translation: CAISEIAGAAYEQYF.

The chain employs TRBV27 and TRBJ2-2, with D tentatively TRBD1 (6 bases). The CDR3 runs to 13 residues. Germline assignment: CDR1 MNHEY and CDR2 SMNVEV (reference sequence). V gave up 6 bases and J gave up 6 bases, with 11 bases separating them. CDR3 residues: CASRWGPAGELFF. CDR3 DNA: TGTGCCAGCAGGTGGGGGCCCGCCGGGGAGCTGTTTTTT.

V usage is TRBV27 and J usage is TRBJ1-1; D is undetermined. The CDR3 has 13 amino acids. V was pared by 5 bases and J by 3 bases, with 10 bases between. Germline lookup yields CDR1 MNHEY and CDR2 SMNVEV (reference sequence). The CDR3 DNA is TGTGCCAGCAGTCTGGACGAATACACTGAAGCTTTCTTT. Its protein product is CASSLDEYTEAFF.

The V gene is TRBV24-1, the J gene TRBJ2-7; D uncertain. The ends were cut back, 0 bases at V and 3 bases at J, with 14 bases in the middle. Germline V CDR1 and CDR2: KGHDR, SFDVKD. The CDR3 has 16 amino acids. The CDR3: CATSDLSTGRSYEQYF. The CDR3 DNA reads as TGTGCCACCAGTGATTTGTCTACTGGACGGAGCTACGAGCAGTACTTC.

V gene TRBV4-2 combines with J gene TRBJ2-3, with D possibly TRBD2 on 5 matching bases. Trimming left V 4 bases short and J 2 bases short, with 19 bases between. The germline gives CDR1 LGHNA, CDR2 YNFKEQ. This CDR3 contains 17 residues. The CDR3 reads CASSRTVGDYFTDTQYF. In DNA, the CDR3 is TGTGCCAGCAGCCGAACAGTGGGAGACTACTTCACAGATACGCAGTATTTT.

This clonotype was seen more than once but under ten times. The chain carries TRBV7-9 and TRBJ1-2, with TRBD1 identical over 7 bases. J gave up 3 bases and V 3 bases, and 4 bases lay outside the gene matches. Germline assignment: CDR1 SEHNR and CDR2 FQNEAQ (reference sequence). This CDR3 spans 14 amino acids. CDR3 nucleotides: TGTGCCAGCAGCTTCGGAGGGACAGACTATGGCTACACCTTC. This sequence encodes CASSFGGTDYGYTF. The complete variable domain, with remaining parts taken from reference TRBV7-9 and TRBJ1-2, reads DTGVSQNPRHKITKRGQNVTFRCDPISEHNRLYWYRQTLGQGPEFLTYFQNEAQLEKSRLLSDRFSAERPKGSFSTLEIQRTEQGDSAMYLCASSFGGTDYGYTFGSGTRLTVV.

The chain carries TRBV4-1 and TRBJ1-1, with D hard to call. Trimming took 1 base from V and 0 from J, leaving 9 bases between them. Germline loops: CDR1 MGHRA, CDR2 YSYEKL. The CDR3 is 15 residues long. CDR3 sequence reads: CASSQGPLLNTEAFF. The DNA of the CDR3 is TGCGCCAGCAGCCAAGGCCCGCTTCTGAACACTGAAGCTTTCTTT.

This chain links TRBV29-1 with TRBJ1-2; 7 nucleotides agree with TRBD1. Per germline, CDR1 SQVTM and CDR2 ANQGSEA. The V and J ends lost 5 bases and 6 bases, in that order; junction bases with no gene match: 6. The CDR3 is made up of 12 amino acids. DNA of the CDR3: TGCAGCGTTCAAACAGGGGATGATGGCTACACCTTC. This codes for CSVQTGDDGYTF.

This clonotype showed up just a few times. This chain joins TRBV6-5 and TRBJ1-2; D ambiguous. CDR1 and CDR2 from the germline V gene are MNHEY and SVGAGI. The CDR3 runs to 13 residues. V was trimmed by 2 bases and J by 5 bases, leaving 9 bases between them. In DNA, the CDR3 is TGTGCCAGCAGTTACCAGGCGGAGTATGGCTACACCTTC. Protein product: CASSYQAEYGYTF.

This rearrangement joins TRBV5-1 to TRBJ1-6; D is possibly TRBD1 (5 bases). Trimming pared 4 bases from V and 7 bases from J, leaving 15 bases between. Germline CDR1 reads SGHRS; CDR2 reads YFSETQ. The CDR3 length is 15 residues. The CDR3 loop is CASSRTGGKNSPLHF. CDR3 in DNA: TGCGCCAGCAGCCGGACCGGGGGGAAGAATTCACCCCTCCACTTT. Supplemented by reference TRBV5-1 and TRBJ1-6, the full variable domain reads KAGVTQTPRYLIKTRGQQVTLSCSPISGHRSVSWYQQTPGQGLQFLFEYFSETQRNKGNFPGRFSGRQFSNSRSEMNVSTLELGDSALYLCASSRTGGKNSPLHFGNGTRLTVT.